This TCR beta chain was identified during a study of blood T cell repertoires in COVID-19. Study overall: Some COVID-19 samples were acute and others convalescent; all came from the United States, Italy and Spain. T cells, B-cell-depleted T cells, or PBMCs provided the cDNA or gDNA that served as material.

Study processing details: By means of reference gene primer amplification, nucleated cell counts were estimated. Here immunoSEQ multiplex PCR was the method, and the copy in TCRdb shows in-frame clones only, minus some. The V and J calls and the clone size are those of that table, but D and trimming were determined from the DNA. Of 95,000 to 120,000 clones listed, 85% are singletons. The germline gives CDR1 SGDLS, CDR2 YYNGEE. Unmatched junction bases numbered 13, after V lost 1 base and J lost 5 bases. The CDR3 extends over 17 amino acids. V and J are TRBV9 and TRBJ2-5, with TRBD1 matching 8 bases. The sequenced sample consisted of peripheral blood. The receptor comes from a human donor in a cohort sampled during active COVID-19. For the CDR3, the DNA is TGTGCCAGCAGCGTAACGGGGGCCGACAGGGGCGGGGAGACCCAGTACTTC. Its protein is CASSVTGADRGGETQYF.